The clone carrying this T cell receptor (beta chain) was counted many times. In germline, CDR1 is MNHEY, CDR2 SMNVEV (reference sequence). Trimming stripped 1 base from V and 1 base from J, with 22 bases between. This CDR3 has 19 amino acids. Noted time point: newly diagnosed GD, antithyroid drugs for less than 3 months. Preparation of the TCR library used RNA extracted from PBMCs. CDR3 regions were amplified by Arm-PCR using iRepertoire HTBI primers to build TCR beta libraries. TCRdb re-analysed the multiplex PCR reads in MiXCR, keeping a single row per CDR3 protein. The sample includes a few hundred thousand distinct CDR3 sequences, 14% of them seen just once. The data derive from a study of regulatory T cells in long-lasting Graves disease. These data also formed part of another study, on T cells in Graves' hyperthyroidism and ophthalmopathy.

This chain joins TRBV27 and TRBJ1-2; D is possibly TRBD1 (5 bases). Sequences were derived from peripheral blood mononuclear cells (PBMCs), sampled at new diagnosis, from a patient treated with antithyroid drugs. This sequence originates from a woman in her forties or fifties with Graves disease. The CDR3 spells CASSLYRPAKGQLNYGYTF. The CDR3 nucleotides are TGTGCCAGCAGTTTATACCGCCCAGCCAAGGGGCAGCTTAACTATGGCTACACCTTC.